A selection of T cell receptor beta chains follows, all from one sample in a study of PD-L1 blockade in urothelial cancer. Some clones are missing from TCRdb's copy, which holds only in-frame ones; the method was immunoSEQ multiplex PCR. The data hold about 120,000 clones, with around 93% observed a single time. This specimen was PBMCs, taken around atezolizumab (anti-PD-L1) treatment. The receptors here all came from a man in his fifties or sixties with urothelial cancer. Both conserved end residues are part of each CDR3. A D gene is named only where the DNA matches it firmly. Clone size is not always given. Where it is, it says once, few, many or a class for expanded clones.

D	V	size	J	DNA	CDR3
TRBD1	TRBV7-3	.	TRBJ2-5	TGTGCCAGCAGCTCGGGACAGGGAGAGACCCAGTACTTC	CASSSGQGETQYF
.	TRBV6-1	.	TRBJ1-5	TGTGCCAGCAGTGAAGCGCTCCCCAGGACAGCGAATGGTTGGCCCCAGCATTTT	CASSEALPRTANGWPQHF
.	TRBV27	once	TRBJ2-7	TGTGCCAGCAGTTTACAGGAGGGCTACGAGCAGTACTTC	CASSLQEGYEQYF
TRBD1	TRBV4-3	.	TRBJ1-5	TGCGCCAGCAGCCCAGGGGGGCCGAATCAGCCCCAGCATTTT	CASSPGGPNQPQHF
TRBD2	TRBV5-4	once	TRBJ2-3	TGTGCCAGCAGCTTGGGGGCTAGCGGGGGCACAGATACGCAGTATTTT	CASSLGASGGTDTQYF
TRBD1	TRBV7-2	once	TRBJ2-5	TGTGCCAGCAGGAAAATAACCGGGACAGCCCAAGAGACCCAGTACTTC	CASRKITGTAQETQYF
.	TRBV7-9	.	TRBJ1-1	TGTGCCAGCAGAATCGGGGAGAGGGCTGAAGCTTTCTTT	CASRIGERAEAFF
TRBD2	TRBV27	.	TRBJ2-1	TGTGCCAGCAGTTTAAGGCTAGCGGGGTCATACAATGAGCAGTTCTTC	CASSLRLAGSYNEQFF
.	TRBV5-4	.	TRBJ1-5	TGTGCCAGCAGCCTTGGGCCTGGCGGCAATCAGCCCCAGCATTTT	CASSLGPGGNQPQHF
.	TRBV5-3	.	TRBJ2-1	TGTGCCAGAAGCTTCTTTTGCCGGGTCATCTACAATGAGCAGTTCTTC	CARSFFCRVIYNEQFF
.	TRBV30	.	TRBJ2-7	TGTGCCTGGACGGGCCTAGCTAAGGAGCAGTACTTC	CAWTGLAKEQYF
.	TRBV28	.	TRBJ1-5	TGTGCCAGCAGCTCTGCGTCAGGGAATCAGCCCCAGCATTTT	CASSSASGNQPQHF
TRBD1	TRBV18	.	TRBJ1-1	TGTGCCAGCTCACCATGGACAGGGGGCAACACTGAAGCTTTCTTT	CASSPWTGGNTEAFF
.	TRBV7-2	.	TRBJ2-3	TGTGCCAGCAGCTTCGCGGGGGCGGCTGATACGCAGTATTTT	CASSFAGAADTQYF
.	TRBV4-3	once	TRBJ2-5	TGCGCCAGCAGCCAGGCACCACAAGAGACCCAGTACTTC	CASSQAPQETQYF
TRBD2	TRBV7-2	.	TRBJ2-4	TGTGCCAGCAGCTTGGTCGGAGCGGGGGGCGGGAACATTCAGTACTTC	CASSLVGAGGGNIQYF
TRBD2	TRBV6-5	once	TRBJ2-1	TGTGCCAGCAGTTACACCTCCGATGGGACTAGCCAGTTCTTC	CASSYTSDGTSQFF